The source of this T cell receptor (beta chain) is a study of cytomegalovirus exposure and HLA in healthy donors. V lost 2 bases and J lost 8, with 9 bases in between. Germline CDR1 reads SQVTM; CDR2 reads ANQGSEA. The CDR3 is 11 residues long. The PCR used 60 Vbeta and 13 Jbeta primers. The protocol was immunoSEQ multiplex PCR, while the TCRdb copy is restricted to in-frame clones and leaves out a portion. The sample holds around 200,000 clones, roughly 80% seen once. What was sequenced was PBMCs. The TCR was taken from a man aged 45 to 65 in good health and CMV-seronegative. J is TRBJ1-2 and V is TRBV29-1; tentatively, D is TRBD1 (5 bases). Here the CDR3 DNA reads TGCAGCGTTGAATGGGGGAGGGGCTACACCTTC. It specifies CSVEWGRGYTF.